The 13 T cell receptor beta chains listed next were all sequenced from one sample in a study of T cells after yellow fever vaccination. TCRdb re-called the 5' RACE reads with MiXCR, one entry per CDR3 protein. The sample consists of about 45,000 distinct CDR3 sequences, roughly 7.1% of them appearing once. The sequences come from CD8+ T cells not binding an NS4B(214-222) dextramer, sorted from PBMCs, collected 45 days after the yellow fever booster vaccination. All receptors derive from a man aged 30 to 45 who received the YFV17D yellow fever vaccine.

There are many counts of this clonotype. CDR3 region: CASSSDYNNEQFF. In DNA form, the CDR3 reads TGTGCCAGCAGCTCGGACTATAACAATGAGCAGTTCTTC. The chain combines TRBV5-6 with TRBJ2-1; the D gene is possibly TRBD2 (6 bases). Germline CDR1 reads SGHDT; CDR2 reads YYEEEE. The CDR3 loop spans 13 amino acids. Trimming stripped 3 bases from V and 5 bases from J, with 9 bases between.

This clonotype occurred many times. This chain uses TRBV27 with TRBJ2-1, with D perhaps given as TRBD1 or TRBD2 (5 bases each). The germline V gene has CDR1 MNHEY and CDR2 SMNVEV (reference sequence). V shed 7 bases and J shed 15 bases, with 16 bases lying between them. CDR3 length: 11 amino acids. The CDR3 DNA sequence: TGTGCCAGCATTACCGGGTCGGGGACGTTCTTC. Translation gives CASITGSGTFF.

The table lists this clonotype with many counts. The chain joins TRBV12-3 or TRBV12-4 to TRBJ2-3; TRBD2 is a possible D gene (5 bases). V lost 5 bases, J lost 0 bases, and 6 bases lay in between. The CDR3 is made up of 13 amino acids. The CDR3 reads CASSAGSTDTQYF. The CDR3 nucleotides read TGTGCCAGCAGTGCGGGTAGCACAGATACGCAGTATTTT.

This clonotype was seen many times. The rearrangement joins TRBV29-1 to TRBJ2-5; the D is unclear. This CDR3 comprises 14 residues. Germline lookup yields CDR1 SQVTM and CDR2 ANQGSEA. With 4 bases removed from V and 7 bases from J, the gap between germline ends came to 19 bases. CDR3 sequence (DNA): TGCAGCGTTGTGACGGAAGGTTCTTCGGGGACCCAGTACTTC. Its translation is CSVVTEGSSGTQYF.

This clonotype appeared many times. This sequence joins TRBV20-1 and TRBJ2-7, with D tentatively TRBD2 (6 bases). V was trimmed by 6 bases and J by 6 bases, leaving 12 bases between them. This CDR3 comprises 11 residues. Germline CDR1 DFQATT, CDR2 SNEGSKA (reference sequence). The CDR3 region has the DNA TGCAGTGCGACGGGACTCGGCGAGCAGTACTTC. This gives the protein CSATGLGEQYF.

This clonotype was counted ten times or more. The chain employs TRBV20-1 and TRBJ2-1; D may be TRBD1 (6 bases). Germline loops: CDR1 DFQATT, CDR2 SNEGSKA (reference sequence). The length of the CDR3 is 15 residues. V lost 2 bases, J lost 4 bases, and 15 bases lay in between. The CDR3 nucleotides are TGCAGTGCTAGATCAGGGGATTCCGCTTACAATGAGCAGTTCTTC. Its protein is CSARSGDSAYNEQFF.

The sample holds many counts of this clonotype. V is TRBV7-9 and J is TRBJ2-3, with 13 bases aligning to TRBD2. Germline CDR1 SEHNR, CDR2 FQNEAQ (reference sequence). J was trimmed by 6 bases and V by 4 bases; bases with no gene match: 16. The CDR3 totals 19 residues. CDR3: CASSSPDELAGGHRDTQYF. The CDR3 nucleotides are TGTGCCAGCAGCTCCCCTGACGAACTAGCGGGAGGGCATCGGGATACGCAGTATTTT. Drawing the rest from reference TRBV7-9 and TRBJ2-3, the complete variable domain is DTGVSQNPRHKITKRGQNVTFRCDPISEHNRLYWYRQTLGQGPEFLTYFQNEAQLEKSRLLSDRFSAERPKGSFSTLEIQRTEQGDSAMYLCASSSPDELAGGHRDTQYFGPGTRLTVL.

The chain has TRBV9 and TRBJ2-2; the match to TRBD1 covers 8 bases. This CDR3 spans 15 amino acids. Germline V gives CDR1 SGDLS, CDR2 YYNGEE. V lost 6 bases, J lost 5 bases, and 9 bases stayed unmatched. This chain's CDR3 is CASKPGQASTGELFF. The CDR3 DNA reads as TGTGCCAGCAAACCGGGACAGGCCTCAACCGGGGAGCTGTTTTTT.

At least ten counts were recorded for this clonotype. The rearrangement links TRBV20-1 to TRBJ2-5; possibly TRBD1 for D (6 bases). The CDR3 is made up of 14 amino acids. The V end lost 5 bases, the J end lost 4 bases, and 17 bases lay between the germline ends. Germline values: CDR1 DFQATT, CDR2 SNEGSKA (reference sequence). CDR3 sequence: CSAVRGEERETQYF. The CDR3 coding sequence is TGCAGTGCTGTCAGGGGAGAGGAGCGAGAGACCCAGTACTTC.

This clonotype has ten or more counts. The chain recombines TRBV7-2 with TRBJ2-4; D unclear. Per germline, CDR1 SGHTA and CDR2 FQGNSA. The CDR3 spans 13 residues. Between the trimmed V and J ends, which lost 0 bases and 7 bases, there was a span of 7 bases. The CDR3 region has the DNA TGTGCCAGCAGCTTAGCGGCCGGGAACATTCAGTACTTC. The encoded protein is CASSLAAGNIQYF. Full variable domain (rest looked up from reference TRBV7-2 and TRBJ2-4): GAGVSQSPSNKVTEKGKDVELRCDPISGHTALYWYRQSLGQGLEFLIYFQGNSAPDKSGLPSDRFSAERTGGSVSTLTIQRTQQEDSAVYLCASSLAAGNIQYFGAGTRLSVL.

This clonotype has ten or more counts. The chain couples TRBV7-2 to TRBJ2-5; D possibly uses TRBD1 or TRBD2 (6 bases each). Trimming took 4 bases from V and 9 from J, leaving 21 bases between them. CDR1 and CDR2 from the germline V gene are SGHTA and FQGNSA. The CDR3 is 15 amino acids. The CDR3 region has the DNA TGTGCCAGCAGCTCACGGACGGGGGCCCAGGAGGCCCAGTACTTC. It specifies CASSSRTGAQEAQYF. The whole variable domain, remainder taken from reference TRBV7-2 and TRBJ2-5, is GAGVSQSPSNKVTEKGKDVELRCDPISGHTALYWYRQSLGQGLEFLIYFQGNSAPDKSGLPSDRFSAERTGGSVSTLTIQRTQQEDSAVYLCASSSRTGAQEAQYFGPGTRLLVL.

As for this clonotype: A much larger clonotype is one base distant, so this may be a read error. The chain combines TRBV7-9 with TRBJ2-5, with a tentative D call TRBD2 (6 bases). The germline CDR1 and CDR2 sequences are SEHNR and FQNEAQ (reference sequence). Trimming took 7 bases from V and 5 from J, leaving 20 bases between them. CDR3 size: 15 residues. CDR3 bases: TGTGCCAGCACTATAGGAGGGCAGCAAAATGAGACCCAGTACTTC. Its translation is CASTIGGQQNETQYF.

The CDR3 sequence is CASSFEGVGNTEAFF. DNA for the CDR3: TGTGCCAGCAGCTTTGAGGGGGTGGGGAACACTGAAGCTTTCTTT. The rearrangement uses TRBV7-2 and TRBJ1-1; D might be TRBD1 (6 bases). CDR3 length: 15 residues. The ends were cut back, 3 bases at V and 1 base at J, with 12 bases in the middle. CDR1 and CDR2 (germline): SGHTA, FQGNSA.